The next 11 T cell receptor beta chains were all read from a single sample in a study of T cells in Graves' hyperthyroidism and ophthalmopathy. RNA transcripts were the template for amplifying TCR beta CDR3 regions. First-round RT-PCR targeting the TCR CDR3 was performed with the HTBI primer set. TCRdb recomputed calls from the multiplex PCR reads with MiXCR, one row per CDR3 protein. The table includes hundreds of thousands of distinct CDR3 sequences, approximately 19% detected once. The sequencing sample was made of blood. The receptors originated from a woman aged 18-30 years with Graves' hyperthyroidism.

This clonotype was detected only a few times. A much larger clone lies a single base off, so this may be a read error. The V gene is TRBV28, the J gene TRBJ2-2; 7 bases line up with TRBD1. Losses at the gene ends were 6 bases for V and 2 bases for J; bases not matched to a gene: 9. This CDR3 contains 16 residues. Germline V gene lookup returns CDR1 MDHEN and CDR2 SYDVKM. The CDR3, as DNA: TGTGCCAGCAGATCAACAGGGGTCAGAAACACCGGGGAGCTGTTTTTT. Translated, it gives CASRSTGVRNTGELFF.

This clonotype was seen ten or more times. The CDR3 bases are TGCGCCAGCAGCCAAGTGTTGCGGGGGGGCCTGAAAGAGACCCAGTACTTC. Amino acid sequence: CASSQVLRGGLKETQYF. The chain carries TRBV4-1 and TRBJ2-5, with 9 bases aligning to TRBD2. V lost 1 base, J lost 3 bases, and 9 bases stayed unmatched. Per the germline V gene, CDR1 is MGHRA and CDR2 is YSYEKL. The CDR3 runs to 17 residues.

This clonotype was seen at least ten times. The chain is built from TRBV7-9 and TRBJ2-3, with 12 bases matching TRBD2. This CDR3 spans 14 amino acids. After removal of 6 bases from V and 6 bases from J, the junction contained 4 bases not matched to a gene. Germline CDR1 and CDR2: SEHNR and FQNEAQ (reference sequence). The CDR3 sequence: CASSPGTSGDTQYF. CDR3 in DNA: TGTGCCAGCAGTCCTGGGACTAGCGGGGATACGCAGTATTTT.

The chain is built from TRBV28 and TRBJ1-5; D remains ambiguous. The germline V gene encodes CDR1 MDHEN and CDR2 SYDVKM. This CDR3 has 16 amino acids. The V end lost 3 bases, the J end lost 6 bases, and 18 bases lay between the germline ends. The chain's CDR3 is CASSLSVPVASQPQHF. The CDR3 DNA reads as TGTGCCAGCAGTTTGTCTGTCCCGGTGGCGAGTCAGCCCCAGCATTTT.

This clonotype was counted many times. This chain joins TRBV6-5 and TRBJ2-7, with D tentatively TRBD1 (6 bases). V lost 1 base and J 3 bases, leaving 16 bases between the germline ends. CDR1 and CDR2 from the germline V gene are MNHEY and SVGAGI. CDR3 length: 16 residues. CDR3 nucleotide sequence: TGTGCCAGCAGTTACTGGGGTGGGGACACCCACTACGAGCAGTACTTC. Translated, it gives CASSYWGGDTHYEQYF.

This clonotype was seen ten or more times. The rearrangement uses TRBV6-1 and TRBJ2-7; no reliable D call. There are 13 residues in the CDR3. Germline loops: CDR1 MNHNS, CDR2 SASEGT. Trimming pared 6 bases from V and 1 base from J, leaving 10 bases between. CDR3 coding DNA: TGTGCCAGCAGACTTTTACCGTCCTACGAGCAGTACTTC. This sequence encodes CASRLLPSYEQYF.

As concerns this clonotype: A much larger clone is a single base away; this may be a read error. J is TRBJ1-5 and V is TRBV4-1, with no clear D. Germline V gene data show CDR1 as MGHRA and CDR2 as YSYEKL. CDR3 size: 15 residues. The CDR3 region is CASSQDGQANQPQRF. The DNA of the CDR3 is TGCGCCAGCAGCCAAGACGGGCAGGCCAATCAGCCCCAGCGTTTT.

This clonotype has only a few counts. The V gene is TRBV18, the J gene TRBJ1-2; D is undetermined. Trimming took off 2 bases at V and 1 base at J, with 11 bases between the two ends. CDR1 is KGHSH and CDR2 is LQKENI in the germline V gene. The CDR3 loop spans 15 amino acids. Here the CDR3 reads CASSPTTKGNYGYTF. The CDR3 nucleotides are TGTGCCAGCTCACCAACCACGAAGGGTAACTATGGCTACACCTTC.

The gene calls are TRBV30 and TRBJ1-5, with D unclear. CDR3 length: 14 amino acids. Per germline, CDR1 GTSNPN and CDR2 SVGIG (reference sequence). The V end lost 1 base, the J end lost 4 bases, and 11 bases lay between the germline ends. CDR3 DNA: TGTGCCTGGAGTGACCCGCCCGGGAATCAGCCCCAGCATTTT. Its protein product is CAWSDPPGNQPQHF.

This chain uses TRBV28 with TRBJ1-2; 11 bases are a match to TRBD1. The CDR3 loop spans 16 amino acids. Germline-derived CDR1 and CDR2 are MDHEN and SYDVKM. With V trimmed by 6 bases and J by 4 bases, 10 bases remained unmatched. CDR3 nucleotide sequence: TGTGCCAGCAGCGAGCCGGGACAGGGGGGCAGCTATGGCTACACCTTC. It codes for CASSEPGQGGSYGYTF.

The gene calls are TRBV5-1 and TRBJ1-5; D not certain. This CDR3 has 13 amino acids. From germline, CDR1 is SGHRS and CDR2 YFSETQ. V lost 4 bases and J lost 7, with 12 bases in between. This CDR3 reads CASSAGSDQPQHF. The CDR3, as DNA: TGCGCCAGCAGCGCTGGATCTGACCAGCCCCAGCATTTT.